The next 25 T cell receptor beta chains were all read from a single sample in a study of early stage breast cancer tumors. Produced via immunoSEQ multiplex PCR; TCRdb's table is partial and in-frame only. The sample lists fewer than 75,000 clones, about 80% occurring once. Sequencing input: blood. The source is a person aged 25-39 years with breast cancer.

This clone showed up just a few times. The rearrangement joins TRBV19 to TRBJ1-5; 8 bases are shared with TRBD1. Germline assignment: CDR1 LNHDA and CDR2 SQIVND (reference sequence). The CDR3 loop spans 14 amino acids. V shed 4 bases and J 4 bases; nucleotides not matched to a gene: 3. CDR3 amino acids: CASSKDRENQPQHF. CDR3 DNA: TGTGCCAGTAGTAAGGACAGGGAGAATCAGCCCCAGCATTTT.

The chain links TRBV6-5 to TRBJ2-7, with D tentatively TRBD1 or TRBD2 (5 bases each). CDR3 length: 12 residues. V was clipped by 6 bases and J by 7 bases, with 13 bases between them. Per germline, CDR1 MNHEY and CDR2 SVGAGI. The CDR3 spells CASSRDVGEQYF. The CDR3 region has the DNA TGTGCCAGCAGCCGGGACGTTGGGGAGCAGTACTTC.

This clone was detected only a few times. J is TRBJ2-7 and V is TRBV30, with 7 bases that match TRBD1. There are 13 residues in the CDR3. The V gene end was trimmed by 2 bases and the J gene end by 4 bases; junction bases not matched to a gene: 5. CDR1 and CDR2 (germline): GTSNPN, SVGIG (reference sequence). The CDR3 nucleotides are TGTGCCTGGAGTCCGGGACAGATTTACGAGCAGTACTTC. It translates to CAWSPGQIYEQYF.

J is TRBJ2-5 and V is TRBV5-1; no reliable D call. CDR1 and CDR2 from the germline V gene are SGHRS and YFSETQ. V lost 2 bases and J lost 1, with 3 bases in between. The CDR3 spans 12 residues. The CDR3 nucleotides read TGCGCCAGCAGCTTCAGCCAAGAGACCCAGTACTTC. It yields the protein CASSFSQETQYF. Supplemented by reference TRBV5-1 and TRBJ2-5, the full variable domain reads KAGVTQTPRYLIKTRGQQVTLSCSPISGHRSVSWYQQTPGQGLQFLFEYFSETQRNKGNFPGRFSGRQFSNSRSEMNVSTLELGDSALYLCASSFSQETQYFGPGTRLLVL.

The chain couples TRBV5-6 to TRBJ2-7; the D gene is possibly TRBD1 (6 bases). CDR3 length: 16 residues. The germline V and J ends were trimmed by 4 bases and 0 bases, with 17 bases remaining between them. In germline, CDR1 is SGHDT, CDR2 YYEEEE. This CDR3 reads CASSETGLGSSYEQYF. CDR3 DNA: TGTGCCAGCAGCGAAACAGGGCTCGGTAGCTCCTACGAGCAGTACTTC. Full variable domain (remainder filled in from reference TRBV5-6 and TRBJ2-7): DAGVTQSPTHLIKTRGQQVTLRCSPKSGHDTVSWYQQALGQGPQFIFQYYEEEERQRGNFPDRFSGHQFPNYSSELNVNALLLGDSALYLCASSETGLGSSYEQYFGPGTRLTVT.

This clone was observed a handful of times. The chain recombines TRBV9 with TRBJ2-2, with 9 bases aligning to TRBD2. CDR1 is SGDLS, CDR2 YYNGEE, per germline. This CDR3 region has 18 residues. The V and J ends lost 0 bases and 6 bases, in that order; junction bases with no gene match: 12. This CDR3 reads CASSVDSSGNFVAGELFF. The CDR3 DNA reads as TGTGCCAGCAGCGTAGACTCTAGCGGGAACTTTGTTGCCGGGGAGCTGTTTTTT.

V is TRBV7-9 and J is TRBJ2-1, with 8 bases lining up with TRBD2. From germline, CDR1 is SEHNR and CDR2 FQNEAQ (reference sequence). The CDR3 has 15 amino acids. The V and J ends lost 3 bases and 8 bases, in that order; junction bases with no gene match: 9. CDR3 amino acids: CASSFLAGRWDEQFF. CDR3 bases: TGTGCCAGCAGCTTCCTAGCGGGCCGATGGGATGAGCAGTTCTTC.

This chain connects TRBV7-2 to TRBJ2-5, with TRBD2 matching over 8 bases. Germline CDR1 is SGHTA and CDR2 is FQGNSA. CDR3 size: 14 residues. V dropped 3 bases and J dropped 2; count of bases not matched to a gene: 2. DNA for the CDR3: TGTGCCAGCAGCTTCTCTAGCGGGCAAGAGACCCAGTACTTC. Encoded protein: CASSFSSGQETQYF.

The gene calls are TRBV1 and TRBJ1-5. TRBV1 is a pseudogene locus. This CDR3 contains 17 residues. CDR3 nucleotide sequence: TGCACCAGCAGCCGGAGGGGGGTCTTGGGGTCCAATCAGCCCCAGCATTTT. This sequence encodes CTSSRRGVLGSNQPQHF.

This clone was found a few times. The CDR3 DNA sequence: TGTGCCAGCAGCACACAACCCAAAGGAGAAGCGGCTTTCTTT. Residues: CASSTQPKGEAAFF. V is TRBV9 and J is TRBJ1-1; D is unresolved. The CDR3 has 14 amino acids. Trimming cost V 4 bases and J 11 bases, with 21 bases left between them. Germline CDR1 and CDR2: SGDLS and YYNGEE. The variable domain in full, completed from reference TRBV9 and TRBJ1-1, reads DSGVTQTPKHLITATGQRVTLRCSPRSGDLSVYWYQQSLDQGLQFLIQYYNGEERAKGNILERFSAQQFPDLHSELNLSSLELGDSALYFCASSTQPKGEAAFFGQGTRLTVV.

V usage is TRBV29-1 and J usage is TRBJ2-7; the match to TRBD1 covers 8 bases. Germline V gene lookup returns CDR1 SQVTM and CDR2 ANQGSEA. This CDR3 comprises 15 residues. V shed 7 bases and J 1 base; nucleotides not matched to a gene: 12. The DNA for the CDR3 is TGCAGCGGAAGATCCGGACAGGGCCCGTCCTACGAGCAGTACTTC. This sequence encodes CSGRSGQGPSYEQYF.

This chain links TRBV4-1 with TRBJ1-2; D might be TRBD1 (6 bases). Germline values: CDR1 MGHRA, CDR2 YSYEKL. The CDR3 contains 14 residues. Deletions cut 0 bases from V and 6 bases from J, with 11 bases between. CDR3 DNA sequence: TGCGCCAGCAGCCAAGATGGGGGGGCGGATGGCTACACCTTC. Residues: CASSQDGGADGYTF.

The genes are TRBV5-6 and TRBJ1-4, with a weak D call TRBD1 (5 bases). This CDR3 is 17 amino acids long. Germline CDR1 and CDR2: SGHDT and YYEEEE. Trimming took 1 base from V and 3 from J, leaving 16 bases between them. Written as DNA, the CDR3 is TGTGCCAGCAGCTTGTATATCAGGGTACGGGCTAATGAAAAACTGTTTTTT. Translated: CASSLYIRVRANEKLFF.

The chain joins TRBV5-6 to TRBJ2-1; no clear D. CDR3 length equals 14 residues. Germline V CDR1 and CDR2: SGHDT, YYEEEE. Trimming took off 2 bases at V and 2 bases at J, with 8 bases between the two ends. CDR3 in amino acids: CASSFSGAYNEQFF. The CDR3, as DNA: TGTGCCAGCAGCTTTTCTGGGGCCTACAATGAGCAGTTCTTC.

This chain uses TRBV7-9 with TRBJ2-7, with D uncertain. Germline V lookup: CDR1 SEHNR, CDR2 FQNEAQ (reference sequence). Trimming took off 3 bases at V and 3 bases at J, with 6 bases between the two ends. The CDR3 loop spans 12 amino acids. As DNA, the CDR3 is TGTGCCAGCAGCTTTGACGTCTACGAGCAGTACTTC. Translation: CASSFDVYEQYF. The complete variable domain, with remaining parts taken from reference TRBV7-9 and TRBJ2-7, reads DTGVSQNPRHKITKRGQNVTFRCDPISEHNRLYWYRQTLGQGPEFLTYFQNEAQLEKSRLLSDRFSAERPKGSFSTLEIQRTEQGDSAMYLCASSFDVYEQYFGPGTRLTVT.

This clone showed up just a few times. The chain has TRBV2 and TRBJ1-1; TRBD1 aligns across 7 bases. The trim removed 6 bases at V and 2 bases at J, leaving 6 bases unmatched. Germline V gene lookup returns CDR1 SNHLY and CDR2 FYNNEI. The length of the CDR3 is 14 residues. Here the CDR3 reads CASRSDRVNTEAFF. The DNA of the CDR3 is TGTGCCAGCAGGAGCGACAGGGTTAACACTGAAGCTTTCTTT. The variable domain in full, completed from reference TRBV2 and TRBJ1-1, reads EPEVTQTPSHQVTQMGQEVILRCVPISNHLYFYWYRQILGQKVEFLVSFYNNEISEKSEIFDDQFSVERPDGSNFTLKIRSTKLEDSAMYFCASRSDRVNTEAFFGQGTRLTVV.

The chain is built from TRBV14 and TRBJ2-7, with a possible D match to TRBD2 (5 bases). CDR1 SGHDN and CDR2 FVKESK come from the germline V gene. With 2 bases removed from V and 4 bases from J, the gap between germline ends came to 12 bases. The CDR3 is made up of 14 amino acids. CDR3 in DNA: TGTGCCAGCAGCCAACAGGACTCTTTTTACGAGCAGTACTTC. Translated, it gives CASSQQDSFYEQYF.

V gene TRBV7-2 combines with J gene TRBJ1-1; unclear D gene. CDR1 and CDR2 (germline): SGHTA, FQGNSA. The CDR3 runs 12 residues. Trimming removed 4 bases at V and 3 bases at J, with 6 bases between. The CDR3 bases are TGTGCCAGCAGCTCGGCCTACACTGAAGCTTTCTTT. Its protein is CASSSAYTEAFF.

The V call is TRBV9, the J call TRBJ1-1; D unclear. The length of the CDR3 is 13 residues. Trimming removed 4 bases from V and 3 bases from J, with 10 bases in between. Germline loops: CDR1 SGDLS, CDR2 YYNGEE. In DNA form, the CDR3 reads TGTGCCAGCAGCCCACCTGCGGACACTGAAGCTTTCTTT. Residues: CASSPPADTEAFF.

The rearrangement links TRBV6-5 to TRBJ1-1; possibly TRBD1 for D (5 bases). The V gene lost 4 bases and the J gene lost 5 bases, with 17 bases spanning the gap. Germline loops: CDR1 MNHEY, CDR2 SVGAGI. The CDR3 runs to 15 residues. CDR3 sequence (DNA): TGTGCCAGCAGTTCCTCGGCACTACCAGGGACTGAAGCTTTCTTT. Translation gives CASSSSALPGTEAFF.

The chain recombines TRBV9 with TRBJ2-5; 8 bases fit TRBD2. CDR1 SGDLS and CDR2 YYNGEE come from the germline V gene. This CDR3 has 15 amino acids. V shed 9 bases and J 0 bases; nucleotides not matched to a gene: 10. In DNA, the CDR3 is TGTGCCACCACCCGGACTAGCTCCAACCAAGAGACCCAGTACTTC. Protein product: CATTRTSSNQETQYF.

The rearrangement uses TRBV10-1 and TRBJ2-5; no reliable D call. V was pared by 2 bases and J by 4 bases, with 8 bases between. The CDR3 extends over 13 amino acids. Germline CDR1 WNHNN, CDR2 SYGVQD (reference sequence). The CDR3 sequence: CASSETGRETQYF. Written as DNA, the CDR3 is TGCGCCAGCAGTGAGACTGGTCGAGAGACCCAGTACTTC.

CDR3: CASSQSGGRGREQYF. CDR3 coding DNA: TGTGCCAGCAGCCAGAGCGGAGGCAGGGGTCGCGAGCAGTACTTC. The chain uses TRBV7-8 and TRBJ2-7, with D possibly matching TRBD1 (6 bases). V lost 5 bases, J lost 6 bases, and 20 bases lay in between. The germline V gene encodes CDR1 SGHVS and CDR2 FQNEAQ. This CDR3 is 15 amino acids long.

V and J are TRBV19 and TRBJ2-1, with D tentatively TRBD1 (6 bases). Germline V CDR1 and CDR2: LNHDA, SQIVND (reference sequence). With 6 bases removed from V and 7 bases from J, the gap between germline ends came to 19 bases. The CDR3 has 15 residues. The CDR3 bases are TGTGCCAGTAGGACCTTCGACAGGCACAGGAATGAGCAGTTCTTC. As protein: CASRTFDRHRNEQFF.

There are a few counts of this clone. The gene calls are TRBV2 and TRBJ1-2, with D possibly matching TRBD1 (5 bases). Germline V CDR1 and CDR2: SNHLY, FYNNEI. Trimming removed 9 bases at V and 4 bases at J, with 12 bases between. CDR3 length: 12 amino acids. The CDR3 bases are TGTGCCAGACGGAGGGGTGGCTATGGCTACACCTTC. Its translation: CARRRGGYGYTF.